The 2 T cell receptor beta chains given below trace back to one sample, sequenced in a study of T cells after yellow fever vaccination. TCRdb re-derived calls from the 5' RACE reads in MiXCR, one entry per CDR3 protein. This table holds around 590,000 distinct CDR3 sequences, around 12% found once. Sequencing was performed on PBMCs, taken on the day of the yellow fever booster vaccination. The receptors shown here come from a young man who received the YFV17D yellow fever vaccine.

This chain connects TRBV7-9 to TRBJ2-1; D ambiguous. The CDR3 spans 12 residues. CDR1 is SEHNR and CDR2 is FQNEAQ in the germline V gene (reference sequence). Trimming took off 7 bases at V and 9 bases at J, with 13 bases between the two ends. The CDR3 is CASTPGSPEQFF. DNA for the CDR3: TGTGCCAGCACCCCCGGGTCGCCTGAGCAGTTCTTC.

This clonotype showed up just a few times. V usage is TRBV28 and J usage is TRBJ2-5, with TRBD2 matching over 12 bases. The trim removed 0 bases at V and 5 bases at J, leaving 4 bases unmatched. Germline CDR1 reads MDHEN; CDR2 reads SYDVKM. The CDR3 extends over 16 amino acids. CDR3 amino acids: CASSLWTSGSAETQYF. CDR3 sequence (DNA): TGTGCCAGCAGTTTATGGACTAGCGGGAGTGCGGAGACCCAGTACTTC. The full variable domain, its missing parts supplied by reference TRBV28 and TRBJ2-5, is DVKVTQSSRYLVKRTGEKVFLECVQDMDHENMFWYRQDPGLGLRLIYFSYDVKMKEKGDIPEGYSVSREKKERFSLILESASTNQTSMYLCASSLWTSGSAETQYFGPGTRLLVL.